This T cell receptor (beta chain) originates from a study of T cells in Graves' hyperthyroidism and ophthalmopathy. In regard to this clonotype: A much larger clonotype is one base distant, so this may be a read error.

Stable Graves' hyperthyroidism denoted no ophthalmopathy progression over 18 months. Researchers took RNA transcripts and amplified the TCR beta CDR3 regions from them. The TCR CDR3 first-round RT-PCR relied on the HTBI primer set. Each CDR3 protein gets one entry after TCRdb re-called the multiplex PCR reads with MiXCR. The table lists approximately 590,000 distinct CDR3 sequences, 35% to 55% of them singletons. V lost 6 bases to trimming and J lost 0 bases, with 11 bases between them. The CDR3 is 14 residues long. From germline, CDR1 is WSHSY and CDR2 SAAADI. The sequence was collected from a young woman with Graves' hyperthyroidism. This chain uses TRBV10-2 with TRBJ2-5; D call uncertain. Sequencing input: peripheral blood or thyroid tissue (not recorded which). The CDR3 nucleotides read TGCGCCAGCAGCCCTGTCCCAAACCAAGAGACCCAGTACTTC. Encoded protein: CASSPVPNQETQYF.